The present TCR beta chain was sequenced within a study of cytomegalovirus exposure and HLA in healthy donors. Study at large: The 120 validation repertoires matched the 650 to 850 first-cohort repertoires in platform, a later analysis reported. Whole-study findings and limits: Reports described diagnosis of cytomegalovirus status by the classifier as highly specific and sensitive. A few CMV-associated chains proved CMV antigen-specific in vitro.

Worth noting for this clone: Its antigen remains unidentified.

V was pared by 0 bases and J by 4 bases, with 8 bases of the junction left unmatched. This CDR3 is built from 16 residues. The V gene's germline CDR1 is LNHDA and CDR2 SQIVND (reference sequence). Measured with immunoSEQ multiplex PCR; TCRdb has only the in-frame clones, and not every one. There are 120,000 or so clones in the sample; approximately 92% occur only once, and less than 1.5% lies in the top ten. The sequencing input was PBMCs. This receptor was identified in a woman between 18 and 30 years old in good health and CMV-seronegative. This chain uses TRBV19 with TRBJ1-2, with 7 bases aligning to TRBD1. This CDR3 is CASSIEGTEISYGYTF. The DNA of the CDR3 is TGTGCCAGTAGTATAGAAGGGACAGAGATTAGCTATGGCTACACCTTC.